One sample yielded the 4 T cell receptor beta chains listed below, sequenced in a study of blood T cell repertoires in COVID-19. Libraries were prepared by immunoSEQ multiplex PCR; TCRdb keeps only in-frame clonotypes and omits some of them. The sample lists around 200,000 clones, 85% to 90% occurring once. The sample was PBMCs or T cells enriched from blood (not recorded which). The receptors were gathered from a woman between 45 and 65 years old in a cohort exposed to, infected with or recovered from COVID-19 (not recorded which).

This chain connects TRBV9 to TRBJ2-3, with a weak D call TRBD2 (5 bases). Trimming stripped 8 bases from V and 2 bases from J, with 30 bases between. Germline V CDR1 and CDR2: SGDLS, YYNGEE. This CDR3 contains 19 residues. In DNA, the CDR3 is TGTGCCAGAACCCCGAAGGTAGTGTTACTAGGCCCTCTCACAGATACGCAGTATTTT. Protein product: CARTPKVVLLGPLTDTQYF.

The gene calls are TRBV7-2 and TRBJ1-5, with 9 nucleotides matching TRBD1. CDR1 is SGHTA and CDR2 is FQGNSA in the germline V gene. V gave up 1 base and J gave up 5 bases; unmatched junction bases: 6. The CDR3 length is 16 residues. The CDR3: CASSLGGDRADQPQHF. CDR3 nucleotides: TGTGCCAGCAGCTTAGGTGGGGACAGGGCGGATCAGCCCCAGCATTTT.

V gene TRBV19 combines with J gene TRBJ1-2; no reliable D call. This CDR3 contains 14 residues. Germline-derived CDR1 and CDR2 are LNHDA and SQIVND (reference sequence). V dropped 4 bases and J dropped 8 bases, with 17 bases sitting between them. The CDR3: CASSNRGMMGGYTF. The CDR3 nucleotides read TGTGCCAGTAGTAATCGGGGTATGATGGGAGGCTACACCTTC.

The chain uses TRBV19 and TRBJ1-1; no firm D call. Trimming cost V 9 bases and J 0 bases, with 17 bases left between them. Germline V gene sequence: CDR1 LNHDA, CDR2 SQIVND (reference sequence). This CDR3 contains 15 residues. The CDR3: CASRKAGRMNTEAFF. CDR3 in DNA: TGTGCCAGCAGGAAGGCAGGCAGAATGAACACTGAAGCTTTCTTT.